These 27 T cell receptor beta chains originate from one sample sequenced in a study of T cells in Graves' hyperthyroidism and ophthalmopathy. Amplified TCR beta CDR3 regions came from RNA transcripts. In the first-round RT-PCR of the TCR CDR3, the HTBI primer set was used. Using its own MiXCR run on the multiplex PCR reads, TCRdb lists one record per CDR3 protein. This table has about 250,000 distinct CDR3 sequences, roughly 22% appearing once. Specimen: blood. The receptors shown here come from a man aged 25-40 years with Graves' ophthalmopathy.

The rearrangement uses TRBV5-1 and TRBJ1-2, with a weak D call TRBD1 (5 bases). Germline CDR1 is SGHRS and CDR2 is YFSETQ. This CDR3 is 15 amino acids long. Between the trimmed V and J ends, which lost 6 bases and 2 bases, there was a span of 17 bases. In DNA form, the CDR3 reads TGCGCCAGCACCACAACGTCTGGGGGAAACTATGGCTACACCTTC. It codes for CASTTTSGGNYGYTF.

This clonotype has more than one count but fewer than ten. V gene TRBV5-1 combines with J gene TRBJ2-1; maybe TRBD1 (7 bases). Trimming stripped 0 bases from V and 4 bases from J, with 14 bases between. Germline CDR1 is SGHRS and CDR2 is YFSETQ. The CDR3 has 16 residues. CDR3: CASSLAAGTVYNEQFF. The DNA for the CDR3 is TGCGCCAGCAGCTTGGCCGCGGGGACAGTGTACAATGAGCAGTTCTTC. The complete variable domain, with remaining parts taken from reference TRBV5-1 and TRBJ2-1, reads KAGVTQTPRYLIKTRGQQVTLSCSPISGHRSVSWYQQTPGQGLQFLFEYFSETQRNKGNFPGRFSGRQFSNSRSEMNVSTLELGDSALYLCASSLAAGTVYNEQFFGPGTRLTVL.

The chain is built from TRBV27 and TRBJ2-1; D ambiguous. From germline, CDR1 is MNHEY and CDR2 SMNVEV (reference sequence). The CDR3 is made up of 13 amino acids. Trimming removed 3 bases at V and 10 bases at J, with 13 bases between. Here the CDR3 reads CASSFRLEYEQFF. As DNA, the CDR3 is TGTGCCAGCAGTTTCCGTCTAGAGTACGAGCAGTTCTTC.

This clonotype was counted between two and nine times. The V gene is TRBV20-1, the J gene TRBJ2-2; D remains ambiguous. Between the trimmed V and J ends, which lost 3 bases and 5 bases, there was a span of 7 bases. This CDR3 is built from 12 residues. Germline V CDR1 and CDR2: DFQATT, SNEGSKA (reference sequence). CDR3 bases: TGCAGTGCTAGGAAAGGAACCGGGGAGCTGTTTTTT. Encoded protein: CSARKGTGELFF.

This clonotype showed up just a few times. The CDR3 here is CASSSGNANTGELFF. For the CDR3, the DNA is TGTGCCAGCAGTTCTGGTAACGCGAACACCGGGGAGCTGTTTTTT. V is TRBV12-3 or TRBV12-4 and J is TRBJ2-2; D is unclear. The CDR3 extends over 15 amino acids. Trimming removed 4 bases from V and 0 bases from J, with 9 bases in between.

The V and J genes are TRBV7-9 and TRBJ2-2; D possibly corresponds to TRBD1 (5 bases). V dropped 1 base and J dropped 5 bases, with 14 bases sitting between them. Germline CDR1 and CDR2: SEHNR and FQNEAQ (reference sequence). The CDR3 length is 16 residues. The DNA for the CDR3 is TGTGCCAGCAGCTTAGGACAAGGTGACAGTACCGGGGAGCTGTTTTTT. It translates to CASSLGQGDSTGELFF.

J is TRBJ2-2 and V is TRBV3-1; no reliable D call. This CDR3 has 15 residues. V lost 0 bases and J 1 base, leaving 6 bases between the germline ends. Germline values: CDR1 LGHDT, CDR2 YNNKEL (reference sequence). As DNA, the CDR3 is TGTGCCAGCAGCCAAGAGGGAAGGAACACCGGGGAGCTGTTTTTT. It specifies CASSQEGRNTGELFF.

V and J are TRBV7-3 and TRBJ2-3, with a weak D call TRBD1 (5 bases). CDR3 length equals 14 residues. V lost 3 bases to trimming and J lost 3 bases, with 10 bases between them. Germline V gene sequence: CDR1 SGHTA, CDR2 FQGTGA. The DNA for the CDR3 is TGTGCCAGCAGCTTCCAGGGCCGGACAGATACGCAGTATTTT. Its protein product is CASSFQGRTDTQYF.

This clonotype showed up just a few times. This chain connects TRBV20-1 to TRBJ2-1, with TRBD1 identical over 11 bases. CDR1 and CDR2 (germline): DFQATT, SNEGSKA (reference sequence). Trimming cost V 2 bases and J 3 bases; bases outside gene matches: 3. CDR3 length: 15 amino acids. The CDR3 nucleotides read TGCAGTGCTAGACAAGGGACAGGGGGCTACAATGAGCAGTTCTTC. Translated, it gives CSARQGTGGYNEQFF.

J is TRBJ2-1 and V is TRBV6-4; 9 nucleotides line up with TRBD1. This CDR3 region has 15 residues. CDR1 is MRHNA, CDR2 SNTAGT, per germline. Unmatched junction bases numbered 10, after V lost 8 bases and J lost 5 bases. The CDR3 nucleotides read TGTGCCAGCTCCGAAGGGGGACAGGGACACAATGAGCAGTTCTTC. Residues: CASSEGGQGHNEQFF.

In its sample, this clonotype was seen a few times. This chain uses TRBV19 with TRBJ2-3; D is perhaps TRBD1 (6 bases). Germline-derived CDR1 and CDR2 are LNHDA and SQIVND (reference sequence). The V end lost 6 bases, the J end lost 1 base, and 14 bases lay between the germline ends. This CDR3 has 15 residues. The CDR3 loop reads CASRSPGQRTDTQYF. For the CDR3, the DNA is TGTGCCAGTAGGTCACCGGGACAACGCACAGATACGCAGTATTTT. Combining the CDR3 with reference TRBV19 and TRBJ2-3 gives the whole variable domain DGGITQSPKYLFRKEGQNVTLSCEQNLNHDAMYWYRQDPGQGLRLIYYSQIVNDFQKGDIAEGYSVSREKKESFPLTVTSAQKNPTAFYLCASRSPGQRTDTQYFGPGTRLTVL.

This clonotype was seen ten or more times. The genes are TRBV18 and TRBJ1-1; 8 bases map to TRBD1. The germline CDR1 and CDR2 sequences are KGHSH and LQKENI. The V and J ends lost 2 bases and 5 bases, in that order; junction bases with no gene match: 4. CDR3 length equals 14 residues. DNA for the CDR3: TGTGCCAGCTCACCAGAAGGACAGGGAACTGAAGCTTTCTTT. As protein: CASSPEGQGTEAFF.

This clonotype was counted at least ten times. The rearrangement links TRBV2 to TRBJ2-3, with D possibly matching TRBD2 (6 bases). Germline V gives CDR1 SNHLY, CDR2 FYNNEI. This CDR3 is built from 15 residues. Trimming took 2 bases from V and 0 from J, leaving 9 bases between them. In DNA, the CDR3 is TGTGCCAGCAGTGAAACGGCGGGAAGCACAGATACGCAGTATTTT. Its protein product is CASSETAGSTDTQYF.

This clonotype was counted at least ten times. The DNA for the CDR3 is TGTGCCAGCAGCTCATCCGGGACTAGCAGGAGGAACGAGCAGTACTTC. It is translated as CASSSSGTSRRNEQYF. The chain uses TRBV7-9 and TRBJ2-7; TRBD2 aligns across 9 bases. Germline CDR1 is SEHNR and CDR2 is FQNEAQ (reference sequence). This CDR3 has 16 amino acids. Trimming at V came to 4 bases and at J to 5 bases, leaving 12 bases not matched to a gene. Using reference TRBV7-9 and TRBJ2-7 for the parts outside the CDR3, the full variable domain is DTGVSQNPRHKITKRGQNVTFRCDPISEHNRLYWYRQTLGQGPEFLTYFQNEAQLEKSRLLSDRFSAERPKGSFSTLEIQRTEQGDSAMYLCASSSSGTSRRNEQYFGPGTRLTVT.

The rearrangement uses TRBV28 and TRBJ2-1; 9 bases agree with TRBD2. Germline V lookup: CDR1 MDHEN, CDR2 SYDVKM. V shed 5 bases and J 9 bases; nucleotides not matched to a gene: 11. The CDR3 runs to 15 residues. DNA of the CDR3: TGTGCCAGCAGTAATAGCGGGAGTAGCCGGGGTGAGCAGTTCTTC. This encodes CASSNSGSSRGEQFF.

This sequence joins TRBV11-2 and TRBJ1-2; a weak D match, TRBD1 (6 bases). The V and J ends lost 3 bases and 6 bases respectively, with 14 bases between them. The CDR3 runs 14 residues. In germline, CDR1 is SGHAT, CDR2 FQNNGV. Written as DNA, the CDR3 is TGTGCCAGCAGCTTTGGGGGCAGGGAACATGGCTACACCTTC. It is translated as CASSFGGREHGYTF.

The table lists this clonotype with many counts. This chain links TRBV28 with TRBJ1-5, with a possible D match to TRBD1 (5 bases). Deletions cut 3 bases from V and 6 bases from J, with 15 bases between. From germline, CDR1 is MDHEN and CDR2 SYDVKM. The CDR3 loop spans 15 amino acids. The CDR3 nucleotides are TGTGCCAGCAGTTTGGGGCCGGGGGGAGGTCAGCCCCAGCATTTT. Translating gives CASSLGPGGGQPQHF.

This clonotype occurred a few times. J is TRBJ2-3 and V is TRBV12-5; D remains unclear. Germline assignment: CDR1 LGHNT and CDR2 FRNRAP. The V gene lost 10 bases and the J gene lost 7 bases, with 15 bases spanning the gap. The CDR3 extends over 12 amino acids. CDR3 loop: CATSTMKHTQYF. The CDR3 DNA is TGTGCTACTTCAACTATGAAACATACGCAGTATTTT.

This chain joins TRBV5-1 and TRBJ1-5; tentatively, D is TRBD1 (5 bases). This CDR3 has 15 amino acids. Trimming removed 0 bases at V and 6 bases at J, with 13 bases between. The V gene's germline CDR1 is SGHRS and CDR2 YFSETQ. The CDR3: CASSLEGARGQPQHF. The CDR3, as DNA: TGCGCCAGCAGCTTGGAAGGGGCGCGCGGTCAGCCCCAGCATTTT. Complete variable domain (other parts from reference TRBV5-1 and TRBJ1-5): KAGVTQTPRYLIKTRGQQVTLSCSPISGHRSVSWYQQTPGQGLQFLFEYFSETQRNKGNFPGRFSGRQFSNSRSEMNVSTLELGDSALYLCASSLEGARGQPQHFGDGTRLSIL.

This clonotype was counted ten times or more. This chain joins TRBV24-1 and TRBJ2-5; 9 bases are shared with TRBD1. Per the germline V gene, CDR1 is KGHDR and CDR2 is SFDVKD. The CDR3 runs 15 residues. V lost 6 bases to trimming and J lost 4 bases; unmatched junction nucleotides: 8. The CDR3 sequence is CATSHGQGFRETQYF. The CDR3 DNA sequence: TGTGCCACCAGTCACGGACAGGGGTTTCGAGAGACCCAGTACTTC.

The chain combines TRBV19 with TRBJ1-5; no definite D call. Germline CDR1 is LNHDA and CDR2 is SQIVND (reference sequence). The V gene lost 0 bases and the J gene lost 5 bases, with 5 bases spanning the gap. CDR3 length equals 13 residues. CDR3 sequence reads: CASSIDRDQPQHF. Written as DNA, the CDR3 is TGTGCCAGTAGTATAGACCGGGATCAGCCCCAGCATTTT.

This clonotype was observed a handful of times. V and J are TRBV7-9 and TRBJ2-3, with 8 bases that match TRBD2. J gave up 2 bases and V 7 bases, and 11 bases lay outside the gene matches. Germline CDR1 and CDR2: SEHNR and FQNEAQ (reference sequence). The CDR3 loop spans 16 amino acids. CDR3 amino acids: CASTAPSAGDTDTQYF. The CDR3 coding sequence is TGTGCCAGCACCGCCCCCTCAGCGGGAGACACAGATACGCAGTATTTT.

On this clonotype: The junction differs from germline at one of its ends, possibly a read error. The chain carries TRBV7-2 and TRBJ1-3, with 8 positions matching TRBD1. This CDR3 is built from 17 residues. CDR1 and CDR2 from the germline V gene are SGHTA and FQGNSA. The CDR3 nucleotides read TGTGCCAACAGCTTATACGGGACAGGAGCTCGGGGAAACACCATATATTTT. This translates into CANSLYGTGARGNTIYF.

This clonotype was observed a handful of times. The J gene is TRBJ2-1, the V gene TRBV12-3 or TRBV12-4; no definite D call. The CDR3 sequence is 12 residues long. Trimming took off 5 bases at V and 6 bases at J, with 8 bases between the two ends. DNA for the CDR3: TGTGCCAGCAGTGTCCTAACCAATGAGCAGTTCTTC. It translates to CASSVLTNEQFF.

V is TRBV28 and J is TRBJ2-5, with no clear D. This CDR3 is built from 15 residues. V lost 3 bases and J lost 6, with 17 bases in between. Germline CDR1 is MDHEN and CDR2 is SYDVKM. The CDR3 loop is CASSFRKTARKTQYF. The CDR3 DNA reads TGTGCCAGCAGTTTCCGCAAGACGGCCCGGAAGACCCAGTACTTC.

There are a few counts of this clonotype. This chain links TRBV2 with TRBJ2-5; either TRBD1 or TRBD2 may fit D (5 bases each). CDR1 SNHLY and CDR2 FYNNEI come from the germline V gene. V lost 5 bases, J lost 3 bases, and 16 bases lay in between. CDR3 size: 15 residues. CDR3 in DNA: TGTGCCAGCAGTCCCCTAGGGACGGGCGAAGAGACCCAGTACTTC. This encodes CASSPLGTGEETQYF.

There are a few counts of this clonotype. The V and J genes are TRBV19 and TRBJ1-1, with D possibly TRBD1 on 5 matching bases. The germline CDR1 and CDR2 sequences are LNHDA and SQIVND (reference sequence). This CDR3 region has 18 residues. V gave up 3 bases and J gave up 1 base, with 21 bases separating them. The CDR3 DNA sequence: TGTGCCAGTAGTATGATGGCACTAGGGAGGCAGGGGAACACTGAAGCTTTCTTT. Its translation is CASSMMALGRQGNTEAFF.